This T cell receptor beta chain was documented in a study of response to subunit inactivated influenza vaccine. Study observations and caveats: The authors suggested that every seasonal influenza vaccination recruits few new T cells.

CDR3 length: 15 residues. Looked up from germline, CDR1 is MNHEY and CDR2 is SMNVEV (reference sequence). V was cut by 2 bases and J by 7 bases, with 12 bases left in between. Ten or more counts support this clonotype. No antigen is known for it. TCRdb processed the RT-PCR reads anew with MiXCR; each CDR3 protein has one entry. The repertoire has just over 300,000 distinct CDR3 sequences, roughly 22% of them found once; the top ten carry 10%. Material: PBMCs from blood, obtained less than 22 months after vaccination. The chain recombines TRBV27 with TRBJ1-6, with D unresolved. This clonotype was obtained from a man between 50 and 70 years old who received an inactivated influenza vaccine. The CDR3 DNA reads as TGTGCCAGCAGTTTAAACGGAGGAAACAATTCACCCCTCCACTTT. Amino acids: CASSLNGGNNSPLHF.